This T cell receptor (beta chain) was captured in a study of CD8+CD57+ T cells in acquired aplastic anemia. Study-level information: Sorted cells (CD4+ and CD8+) yielded DNA amounts that averaged approximately 3 ug. Study conclusions and caveats: Patients showed no significant difference from controls in CD8+ Simpson's diversity.

The ends were cut back, 8 bases at V and 10 bases at J, with 20 bases in the middle. There are 12 residues in the CDR3. The V gene's germline CDR1 is SQVTM and CDR2 ANQGSEA. In patients chosen for sequencing, flow cytometry had shown CD8+CD57+ cell expansion. There were no patients without severe acquired aplastic anemia. Patients had received no therapy at the time of blood sampling. With respect to this clonotype: Its specificity is unknown.

Genomic DNA, the template, was used for profiling of the TCR beta VDJ and CDR3. TCRdb ran MiXCR on the reads and lists one entry per CDR3 protein. Among 150,000 to 200,000 distinct CDR3 sequences listed, around 48% were seen once. This receptor was obtained from a human donor with aplastic anemia. The chain has TRBV29-1 and TRBJ1-1, with a weak D call TRBD1 (6 bases). Sequenced sample: sorted CD4+, CD8+, or CD8+CD57+ T cells (not recorded which) from PBMCs. The CDR3 region has the DNA TGCAGCATAATATCAGGACAGACACGAGCTTTCTTT. Residues: CSIISGQTRAFF.